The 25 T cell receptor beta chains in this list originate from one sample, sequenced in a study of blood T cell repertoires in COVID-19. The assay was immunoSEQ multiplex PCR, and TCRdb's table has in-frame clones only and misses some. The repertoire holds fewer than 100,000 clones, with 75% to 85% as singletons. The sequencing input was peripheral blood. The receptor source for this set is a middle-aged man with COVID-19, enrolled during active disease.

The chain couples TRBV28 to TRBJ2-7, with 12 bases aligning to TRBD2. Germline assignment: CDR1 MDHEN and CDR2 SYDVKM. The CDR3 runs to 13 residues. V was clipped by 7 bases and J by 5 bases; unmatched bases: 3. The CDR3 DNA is TGTGCCAGCATGACTAGCGGGAGCGACGAGCAGTACTTC. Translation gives CASMTSGSDEQYF.

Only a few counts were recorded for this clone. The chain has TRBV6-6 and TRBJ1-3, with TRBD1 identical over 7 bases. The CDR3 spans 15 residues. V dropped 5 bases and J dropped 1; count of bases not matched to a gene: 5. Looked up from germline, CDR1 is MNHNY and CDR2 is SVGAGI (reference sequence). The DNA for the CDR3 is TGTGCCAGCAGTACAGGGGCGACATCTGGAAACACCATATATTTT. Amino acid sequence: CASSTGATSGNTIYF.

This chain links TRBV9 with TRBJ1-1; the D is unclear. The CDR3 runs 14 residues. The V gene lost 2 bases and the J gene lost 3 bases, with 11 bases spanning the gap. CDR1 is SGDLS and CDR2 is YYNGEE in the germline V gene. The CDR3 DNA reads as TGTGCCAGCAGCGTCACGGAGGGCTACACTGAAGCTTTCTTT. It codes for CASSVTEGYTEAFF.

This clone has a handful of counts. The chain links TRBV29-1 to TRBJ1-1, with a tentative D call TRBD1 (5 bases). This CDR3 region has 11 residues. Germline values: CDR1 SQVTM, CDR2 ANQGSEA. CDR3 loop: CSWGENTEAFF. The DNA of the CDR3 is TGCAGTTGGGGGGAGAACACTGAAGCTTTCTTT.

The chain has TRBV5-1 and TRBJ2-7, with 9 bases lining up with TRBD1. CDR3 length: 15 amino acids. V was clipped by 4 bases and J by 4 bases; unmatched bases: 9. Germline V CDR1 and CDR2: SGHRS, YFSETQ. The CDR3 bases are TGCGCCAGCAGCCTCACCGGACAGGGGCTGTACGAGCAGTACTTC. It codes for CASSLTGQGLYEQYF. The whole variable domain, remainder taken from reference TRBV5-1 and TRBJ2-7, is KAGVTQTPRYLIKTRGQQVTLSCSPISGHRSVSWYQQTPGQGLQFLFEYFSETQRNKGNFPGRFSGRQFSNSRSEMNVSTLELGDSALYLCASSLTGQGLYEQYFGPGTRLTVT.

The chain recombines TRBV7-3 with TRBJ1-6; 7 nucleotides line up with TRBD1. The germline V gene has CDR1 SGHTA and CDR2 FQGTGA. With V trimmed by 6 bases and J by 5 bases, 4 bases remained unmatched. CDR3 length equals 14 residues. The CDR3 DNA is TGTGCCAGCAGAAGGGACAGCAATAATTCACCCCTCCACTTT. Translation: CASRRDSNNSPLHF.

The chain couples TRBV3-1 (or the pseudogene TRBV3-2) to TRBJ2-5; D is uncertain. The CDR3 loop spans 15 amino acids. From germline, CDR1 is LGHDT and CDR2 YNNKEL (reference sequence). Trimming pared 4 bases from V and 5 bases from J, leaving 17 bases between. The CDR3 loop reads CASSRPEASWETQYF. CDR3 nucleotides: TGTGCCAGCAGCCGCCCTGAGGCTTCTTGGGAGACCCAGTACTTC.

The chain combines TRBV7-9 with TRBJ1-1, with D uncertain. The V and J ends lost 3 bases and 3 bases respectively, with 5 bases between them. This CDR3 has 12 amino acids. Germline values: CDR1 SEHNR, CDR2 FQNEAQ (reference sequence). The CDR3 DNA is TGTGCCAGCAGCTTTGGAGACACTGAAGCTTTCTTT. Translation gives CASSFGDTEAFF. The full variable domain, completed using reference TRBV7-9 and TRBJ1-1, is DTGVSQNPRHKITKRGQNVTFRCDPISEHNRLYWYRQTLGQGPEFLTYFQNEAQLEKSRLLSDRFSAERPKGSFSTLEIQRTEQGDSAMYLCASSFGDTEAFFGQGTRLTVV.

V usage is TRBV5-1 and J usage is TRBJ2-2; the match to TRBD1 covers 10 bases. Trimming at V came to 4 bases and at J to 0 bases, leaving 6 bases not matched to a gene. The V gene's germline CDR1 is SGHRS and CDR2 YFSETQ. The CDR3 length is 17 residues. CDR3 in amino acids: CASSGGTGVSNTGELFF. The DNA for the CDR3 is TGCGCCAGCAGCGGGGGGACAGGGGTTTCGAACACCGGGGAGCTGTTTTTT.

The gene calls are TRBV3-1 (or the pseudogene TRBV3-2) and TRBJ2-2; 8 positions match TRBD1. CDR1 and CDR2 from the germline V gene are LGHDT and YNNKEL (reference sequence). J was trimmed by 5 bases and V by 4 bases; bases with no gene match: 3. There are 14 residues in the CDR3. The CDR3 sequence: CASSRYRGTGELFF. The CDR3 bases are TGTGCCAGCAGCCGCTACAGGGGGACCGGGGAGCTGTTTTTT.

CDR3: CASSLAGTSDNEQFF. DNA for the CDR3: TGTGCCAGCAGCTTAGCCGGGACTAGCGACAATGAGCAGTTCTTC. The rearrangement links TRBV7-3 to TRBJ2-1; TRBD2 aligns across 10 bases. There are 15 residues in the CDR3. Germline-derived CDR1 and CDR2 are SGHTA and FQGTGA. Unmatched junction bases numbered 3, after V lost 2 bases and J lost 5 bases. Supplemented by reference TRBV7-3 and TRBJ2-1, the full variable domain reads GAGVSQTPSNKVTEKGKYVELRCDPISGHTALYWYRQSLGQGPEFLIYFQGTGAADDSGLPNDRFFAVRPEGSVSTLKIQRTERGDSAVYLCASSLAGTSDNEQFFGPGTRLTVL.

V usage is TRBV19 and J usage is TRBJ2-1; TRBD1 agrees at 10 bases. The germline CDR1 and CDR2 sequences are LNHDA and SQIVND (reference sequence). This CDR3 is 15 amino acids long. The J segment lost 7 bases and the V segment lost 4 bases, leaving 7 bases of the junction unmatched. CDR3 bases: TGTGCCAGTAGTACCGGGACAGGGGAAGGGAATGAGCAGTTCTTC. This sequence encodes CASSTGTGEGNEQFF.

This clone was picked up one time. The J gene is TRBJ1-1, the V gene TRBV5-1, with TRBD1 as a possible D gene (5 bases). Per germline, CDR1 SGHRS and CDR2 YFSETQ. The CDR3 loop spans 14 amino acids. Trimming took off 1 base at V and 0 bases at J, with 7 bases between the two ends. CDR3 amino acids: CASSLLGLNTEAFF. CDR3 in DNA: TGCGCCAGCAGCTTGCTGGGGCTGAACACTGAAGCTTTCTTT.

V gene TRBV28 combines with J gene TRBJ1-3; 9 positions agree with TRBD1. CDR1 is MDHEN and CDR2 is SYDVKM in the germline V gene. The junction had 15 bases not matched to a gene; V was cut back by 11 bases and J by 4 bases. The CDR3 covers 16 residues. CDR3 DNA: TGTGCCGGCGGTGAAACCGGGACAGGGAGCGGAAACACCATATATTTT. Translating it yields CAGGETGTGSGNTIYF.

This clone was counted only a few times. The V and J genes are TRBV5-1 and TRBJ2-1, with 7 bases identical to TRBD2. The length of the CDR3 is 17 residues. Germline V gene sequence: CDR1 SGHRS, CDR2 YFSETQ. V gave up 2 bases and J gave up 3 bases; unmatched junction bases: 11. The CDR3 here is CASSFMGSRGVYNEQFF. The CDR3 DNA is TGCGCCAGCAGCTTTATGGGCTCACGGGGGGTCTACAATGAGCAGTTCTTC.

The CDR3 is CASSLQAKSYNEQFF. The CDR3, as DNA: TGTGCCAGCAGCTTACAGGCGAAGTCCTACAATGAGCAGTTCTTC. The gene calls are TRBV7-2 and TRBJ2-1; D not resolved. Per the germline V gene, CDR1 is SGHTA and CDR2 is FQGNSA. V dropped 2 bases and J dropped 1 base, with 9 bases sitting between them. CDR3 size: 15 residues.

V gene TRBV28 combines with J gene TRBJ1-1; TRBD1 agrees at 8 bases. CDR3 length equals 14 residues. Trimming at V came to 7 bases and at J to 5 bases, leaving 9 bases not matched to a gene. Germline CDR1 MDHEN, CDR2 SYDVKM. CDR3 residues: CASNSQGARTEAFF. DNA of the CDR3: TGTGCCAGCAATTCCCAGGGGGCTCGAACTGAAGCTTTCTTT.

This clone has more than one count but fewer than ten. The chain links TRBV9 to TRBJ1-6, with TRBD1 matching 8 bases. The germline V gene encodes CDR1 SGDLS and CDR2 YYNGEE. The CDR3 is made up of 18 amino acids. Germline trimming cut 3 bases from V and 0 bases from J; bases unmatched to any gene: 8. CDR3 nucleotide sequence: TGTGCCAGCAGCGCCCTGGGACAGGACGCCTCCTATAATTCACCCCTCCACTTT. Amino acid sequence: CASSALGQDASYNSPLHF.

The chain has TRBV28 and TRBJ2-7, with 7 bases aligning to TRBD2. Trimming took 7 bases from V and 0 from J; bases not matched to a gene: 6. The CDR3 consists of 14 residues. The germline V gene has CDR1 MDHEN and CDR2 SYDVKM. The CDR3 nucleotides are TGTGCCAGCATCCCGGGCGGGAGCTCCTACGAGCAGTACTTC. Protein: CASIPGGSSYEQYF.

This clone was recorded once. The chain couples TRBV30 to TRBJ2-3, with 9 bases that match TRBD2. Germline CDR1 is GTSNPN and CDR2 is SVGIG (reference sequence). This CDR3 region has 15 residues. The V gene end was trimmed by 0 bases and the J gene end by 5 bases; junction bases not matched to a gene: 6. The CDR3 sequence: CAWSVSGLARDTQYF. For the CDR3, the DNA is TGTGCCTGGAGTGTCTCGGGACTAGCAAGAGATACGCAGTATTTT.

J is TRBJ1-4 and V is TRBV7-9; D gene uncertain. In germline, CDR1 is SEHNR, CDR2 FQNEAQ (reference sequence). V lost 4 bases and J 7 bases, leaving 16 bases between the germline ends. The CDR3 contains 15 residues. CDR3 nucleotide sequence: TGTGCCAGCAGCTACCCCAACAGCGGAGGTGAAAAACTGTTTTTT. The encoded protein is CASSYPNSGGEKLFF.

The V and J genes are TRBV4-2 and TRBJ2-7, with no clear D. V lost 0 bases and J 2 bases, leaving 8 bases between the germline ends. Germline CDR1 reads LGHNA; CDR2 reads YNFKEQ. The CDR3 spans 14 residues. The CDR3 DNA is TGTGCCAGCAGCCAAGATCTCGCTACCTACGAGCAGTACTTC. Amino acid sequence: CASSQDLATYEQYF.

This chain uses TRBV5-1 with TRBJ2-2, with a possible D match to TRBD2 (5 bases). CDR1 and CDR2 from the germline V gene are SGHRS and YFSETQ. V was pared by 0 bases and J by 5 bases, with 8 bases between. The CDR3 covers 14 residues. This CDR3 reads CASSLEGSTGELFF. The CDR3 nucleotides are TGCGCCAGCAGCTTGGAAGGGAGTACCGGGGAGCTGTTTTTT.

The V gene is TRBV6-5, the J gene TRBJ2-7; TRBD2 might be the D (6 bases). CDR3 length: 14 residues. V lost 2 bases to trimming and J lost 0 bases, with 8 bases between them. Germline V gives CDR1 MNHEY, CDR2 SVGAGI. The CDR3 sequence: CASSYGRGSYEQYF. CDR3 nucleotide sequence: TGTGCCAGCAGTTACGGGCGGGGCTCCTACGAGCAGTACTTC.

The CDR3 loop reads CASSSDGNYEQYF. The CDR3 nucleotides are TGTGCCAGCAGTTCCGACGGGAATTACGAGCAGTACTTC. V usage is TRBV28 and J usage is TRBJ2-7; D perhaps matches TRBD2 (5 bases). This CDR3 has 13 residues. Germline V gene data show CDR1 as MDHEN and CDR2 as SYDVKM. Trimming shortened V by 4 bases and J by 4 bases, and 11 bases separated the two germline ends.